This is a list of T cell receptor beta chains from one sample in a study of blood T cell repertoires in COVID-19. Assay: immunoSEQ multiplex PCR; the TCRdb copy retains only in-frame clones and omits some. The data contain over 50,000 clones, about 91% of them singletons. Sample: peripheral blood. All receptors come from a man aged 45-60 years with active COVID-19. Both conserved end residues are part of each CDR3. The D gene is left open where the match is weak. Rows may omit the clone size; those that give it use once, few, many or a size class.

J gene	V gene	clone size	D gene	CDR3 protein	CDR3 DNA
TRBJ1-1	TRBV20-1	once	.	CSAGGGAEAFF	TGCAGTGCTGGGGGGGGCGCTGAAGCTTTCTTT
TRBJ1-5	TRBV5-4	few	.	CASSLAPGGNQPQHF	TGTGCCAGCAGCTTGGCCCCGGGGGGCAATCAGCCCCAGCATTTT
TRBJ2-2	TRBV7-6	.	.	CASSFSWGDGGELFF	TGTGCCAGCAGCTTCTCGTGGGGGGACGGCGGGGAGCTGTTTTTT
TRBJ2-1	TRBV6-5	.	.	CASSNGQYNEQFF	TGTGCCAGCAGCAATGGACAGTACAATGAGCAGTTCTTC
TRBJ2-1	TRBV6-5	.	TRBD1	CAGQMTGDPYNEQFF	TGTGCCGGCCAAATGACAGGGGACCCTTACAATGAGCAGTTCTTC
TRBJ2-2	TRBV18	.	TRBD1	CASSLTGGDTGELFF	TGTGCCAGCTCCCTTACAGGGGGTGACACCGGGGAGCTGTTTTTT
TRBJ2-5	TRBV28	.	.	CASSSLRGWGQETQYF	TGTGCCAGCAGTAGCCTAAGGGGATGGGGCCAAGAGACCCAGTACTTC
TRBJ1-5	TRBV27	.	.	CASSYPTSIAASNQPQHF	TGTGCCAGCAGTTACCCCACATCCATAGCAGCCTCGAATCAGCCCCAGCATTTT
TRBJ2-1	TRBV12-3/TRBV12-4	.	.	CASSLQGLDEQFF	TGTGCCAGCAGTCTACAGGGCTTAGATGAGCAGTTCTTC
TRBJ1-6	TRBV28	.	.	CAGGGKSARHNSPLHF	TGTGCCGGGGGGGGGAAAAGTGCAAGACATAATTCACCCCTCCACTTT
TRBJ2-3	TRBV5-4	.	TRBD2	CASSLPLAGTDTQYF	TGTGCCAGCAGCTTGCCTCTAGCGGGTACAGATACGCAGTATTTT
TRBJ1-4	TRBV6-5	.	.	CASRIENYEKLFF	TGTGCCAGCAGGATAGAGAACTATGAAAAACTGTTTTTT
TRBJ2-1	TRBV19	.	TRBD2	CASSKWAGVDNEQFF	TGTGCCAGTAGTAAGTGGGCGGGAGTGGACAATGAGCAGTTCTTC
TRBJ2-5	TRBV7-9	once	.	CASSFGGKQETQYF	TGTGCCAGCAGCTTTGGAGGGAAACAAGAGACCCAGTACTTC
TRBJ1-4	TRBV4-1	.	.	CASSQDPGGGSEKLFF	TGCGCCAGCAGCCAAGATCCGGGCGGCGGGTCGGAAAAACTGTTTTTT
TRBJ2-1	TRBV3-1/TRBV3-2	.	.	CASTQARGNNEQFF	TGTGCCAGCACCCAGGCCCGGGGTAACAATGAGCAGTTCTTC
TRBJ2-7	TRBV4-1	.	TRBD2	CASSREGLAGDEQYF	TGCGCCAGCAGCCGAGAGGGACTAGCGGGAGACGAGCAGTACTTC
TRBJ1-1	TRBV2	once	TRBD1	CASSKRQGAGTEAFF	TGTGCCAGCAGTAAGAGACAGGGGGCTGGGACTGAAGCTTTCTTT
TRBJ2-7	TRBV4-2	.	.	CASSQEHWTARTEQYF	TGTGCCAGCAGCCAAGAACATTGGACAGCCCGTACGGAGCAGTACTTC
TRBJ2-7	TRBV5-1	.	.	CASSLSGRGGQTYEQYF	TGCGCCAGCAGCTTGTCTGGAAGGGGAGGCCAAACCTACGAGCAGTACTTC
TRBJ2-7	TRBV6-5	.	.	CASWETRSSYEQYF	TGTGCCAGCTGGGAGACCCGGAGCTCCTACGAGCAGTACTTC
TRBJ2-1	TRBV7-2	few	.	CASSLVYGIYEQFF	TGTGCCAGCAGCTTAGTATACGGGATCTATGAGCAGTTCTTC
TRBJ2-7	TRBV18	once	TRBD1	CASSSGQGYGEQYF	TGTGCCAGCTCATCCGGACAGGGGTATGGCGAGCAGTACTTC
TRBJ2-3	TRBV3-1/TRBV3-2	.	TRBD2	CASSPRLGGTTDTQYF	TGTGCCAGCAGCCCACGCCTCGGGGGGACCACAGATACGCAGTATTTT
TRBJ2-7	TRBV5-1	.	.	CASSLAGNSYEQYF	TGCGCCAGCAGCTTGGCGGGAAACTCCTACGAGCAGTACTTC
TRBJ2-7	TRBV29-1	.	.	CSVVWQAGYEQYF	TGCAGCGTTGTTTGGCAGGCCGGCTACGAGCAGTACTTC
TRBJ2-5	TRBV15	.	TRBD2	CATSRDRASGHQETQYF	TGTGCCACCAGCAGAGATCGGGCTAGCGGGCACCAAGAGACCCAGTACTTC
TRBJ2-5	TRBV5-4	.	.	CASSKGSGEETQYF	TGTGCCAGCAGCAAGGGTTCGGGAGAAGAGACCCAGTACTTC
TRBJ1-5	TRBV19	.	.	CASSNGAGAYSNQPQHF	TGTGCCAGTAGTAACGGAGCAGGGGCATATAGCAATCAGCCCCAGCATTTT
TRBJ1-6	TRBV3-1/TRBV3-2	.	.	CASSQFLNSPLHF	TGTGCCAGCAGCCAATTCTTAAATTCACCCCTCCACTTT
TRBJ2-1	TRBV7-9	.	.	CASSLVSDNEQFF	TGTGCCAGCAGCTTAGTTTCAGACAATGAGCAGTTCTTC
TRBJ2-2	TRBV9	.	.	CASSVSYSPTGELFF	TGTGCCAGCAGCGTAAGCTATTCTCCCACCGGGGAGCTGTTTTTT
TRBJ2-7	TRBV6-5	.	.	CASSSITGYEQYF	TGTGCCAGCAGCTCAATTACAGGCTACGAGCAGTACTTC
TRBJ2-5	TRBV19	once	TRBD1	CASSGRAGGSGQTQYF	TGTGCCAGTAGTGGCAGAGCAGGGGGCTCAGGGCAGACCCAGTACTTC
TRBJ2-1	TRBV12-3/TRBV12-4	.	.	CASSRRQYNEQFF	TGTGCCAGCAGTCGTAGACAGTACAATGAGCAGTTCTTC
TRBJ1-1	TRBV5-6	.	.	CASSTRANTEAFF	TGTGCCAGCAGCACCAGGGCGAACACTGAAGCTTTCTTT
TRBJ1-1	TRBV28	.	TRBD1	CASSPLTGGIAEAFF	TGTGCCAGCAGTCCGCTAACAGGGGGGATCGCTGAAGCTTTCTTT
TRBJ1-2	TRBV15	once	.	CATSRDPGGGFGYTF	TGTGCCACCAGCAGAGACCCCGGGGGTGGGTTTGGCTACACCTTC
TRBJ2-7	TRBV7-8	.	.	CASSLKGIYEQYF	TGTGCCAGCAGCTTAAAGGGGATCTACGAGCAGTACTTC
TRBJ1-2	TRBV4-1	once	.	CASSQQGSYYGYTF	TGCGCCAGCAGCCAGCAGGGTAGCTACTATGGCTACACCTTC
TRBJ2-5	TRBV5-1	once	TRBD2	CASSLLGGGNQETQYF	TGCGCCAGCAGCTTGCTTGGCGGGGGGAACCAAGAGACCCAGTACTTC
TRBJ2-7	TRBV7-2	.	TRBD2	CASSGGLAGAYEQYF	TGTGCCAGCAGTGGAGGACTAGCGGGAGCCTACGAGCAGTACTTC
TRBJ1-6	TRBV2	.	.	CASQTARERGNSPLHF	TGTGCCAGCCAAACCGCGAGGGAACGGGGGAATTCACCCCTCCACTTT
TRBJ1-2	TRBV24-1	.	TRBD1	CATTNILKQGGGGYTF	TGTGCCACCACCAACATTCTAAAACAGGGGGGAGGTGGCTACACCTTC
TRBJ2-7	TRBV9	.	.	CASSVGQITYEQYF	TGTGCCAGCAGCGTAGGTCAGATTACCTACGAGCAGTACTTC